This T cell receptor (beta chain) was sequenced for a study of vaccination effects on CD4 cells after COVID-19. Overall study: Sequencing in the ViraFEST assay came after antigen-specific CD4+ T cells had been expanded with viral peptide pools, which were used to stimulate PBMC.

Concerning this clone itself: Its antigen is as yet unknown.

TCRdb keeps only in-frame clones here, not all; method: immunoSEQ multiplex PCR. This sample has about 72,000 clones, with approximately 80% found just once. With 7 bases removed from V and 4 bases from J, the gap between germline ends came to 7 bases. The CDR3 is 11 residues long. Germline V lookup: CDR1 LNHDA, CDR2 SQIVND (reference sequence). The culture ran for roughly ten days, and then CD4+ T cells were isolated. Each vaccine recipient was nucleocapsid antibody negative and had no prior SARS-CoV-2 infection. It was on days 3 and 7 that half the medium was replaced with IL-2 medium. Study-level results: Early post-infection timepoints were missing from the study, which also had few convalescent patients.

Here the sequenced sample was CD4+ T cells from PBMCs cultured without peptide, taken before COVID-19 vaccination. This chain links TRBV19 with TRBJ1-2, with D unclear. The sequence came from a human donor who received a COVID-19 vaccine. The chain's CDR3 is CASTERYGYTF. The CDR3 nucleotides are TGTGCCAGTACCGAGCGCTATGGCTACACCTTC.